This T cell receptor (beta chain) came from a study of T-cell reconstitution after alpha-beta-depleted transplantation in children. Study-level findings and limits: It was reported that alpha-beta T cells came from several hundred expanded graft clones (about two months after transplant). At day 60, the high TCRbeta diversity found in some patients originated from recipient T cells and thymic progenitors that had survived. One year post-transplant, T-cell counts and diversity were largely derived from T cells produced anew.

The germline V gene has CDR1 DFQATT and CDR2 SNEGSKA (reference sequence). Germline trimming cut 2 bases from V and 4 bases from J; bases unmatched to any gene: 7. The CDR3 is 16 residues long. Library preparation (for TCRbeta) was performed with unique molecular identifiers. A single record per CDR3 protein comes from TCRdb applying MiXCR to the PCR reads. The table has 500,000 or so distinct CDR3 sequences, roughly 11% seen once. Points on this clonotype: The antigen is unknown.

This TCR was recovered from a female patient between 2 and 15 years old who had a stem cell transplant for aplastic anemia, so the T cells may come from the graft donor. The sequences come from PBMCs, mostly from graft donor cells, collected 180 days after TCRalphabeta/CD19-depleted stem cell transplant. The rearrangement links TRBV20-1 to TRBJ2-3; 12 bases are shared with TRBD2. The CDR3 loop is CSARPSGLAGSDTQYF. In DNA form, the CDR3 reads TGCAGTGCTAGACCAAGCGGACTAGCGGGATCAGATACGCAGTATTTT.